This TCR beta chain was retrieved from a study of T cell responses to AZD1222 COVID-19 vaccine. Repertoires were generated with immunoSEQ multiplex PCR, while TCRdb's copy carries only in-frame clones and drops some. The table includes about 150,000 clones, 80% to 90% detected once. The trim removed 0 bases at V and 6 bases at J, leaving 1 base unmatched. The length of the CDR3 is 13 residues. Germline values: CDR1 MNHEY, CDR2 SMNVEV (reference sequence). The chain recombines TRBV27 with TRBJ1-2; 7 positions agree with TRBD1. Sequencing was performed on peripheral blood, taken on day 0 of AZD1222 vaccination. The TCR sequence derives from an adult in good health. The CDR3 sequence: CASSLSGQNGYTF. The CDR3 bases are TGTGCCAGCAGTTTATCGGGACAGAATGGCTACACCTTC.